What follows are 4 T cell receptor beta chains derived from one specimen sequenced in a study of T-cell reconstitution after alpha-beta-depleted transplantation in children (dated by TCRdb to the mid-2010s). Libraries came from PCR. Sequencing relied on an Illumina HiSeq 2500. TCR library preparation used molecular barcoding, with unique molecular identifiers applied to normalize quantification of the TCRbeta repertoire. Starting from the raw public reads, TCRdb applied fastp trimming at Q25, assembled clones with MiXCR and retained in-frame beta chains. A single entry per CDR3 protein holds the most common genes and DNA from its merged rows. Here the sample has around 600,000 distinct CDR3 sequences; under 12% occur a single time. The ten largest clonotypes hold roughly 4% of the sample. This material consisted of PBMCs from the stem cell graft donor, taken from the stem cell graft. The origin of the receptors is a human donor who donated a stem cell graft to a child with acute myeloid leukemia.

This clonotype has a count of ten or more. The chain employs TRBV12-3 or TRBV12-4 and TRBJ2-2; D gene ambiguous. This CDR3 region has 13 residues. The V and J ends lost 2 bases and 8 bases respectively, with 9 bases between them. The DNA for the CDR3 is TGTGCCAGCAGTTTATACGTTACAGGGGAGCTGTTTTTT. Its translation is CASSLYVTGELFF.

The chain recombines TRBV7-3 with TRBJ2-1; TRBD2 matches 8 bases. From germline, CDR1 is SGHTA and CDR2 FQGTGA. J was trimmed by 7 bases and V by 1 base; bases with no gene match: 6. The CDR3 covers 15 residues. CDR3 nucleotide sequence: TGTGCCAGCAGCTTAATCCCGGGAGGGTGGAATGAGCAGTTCTTC. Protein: CASSLIPGGWNEQFF.

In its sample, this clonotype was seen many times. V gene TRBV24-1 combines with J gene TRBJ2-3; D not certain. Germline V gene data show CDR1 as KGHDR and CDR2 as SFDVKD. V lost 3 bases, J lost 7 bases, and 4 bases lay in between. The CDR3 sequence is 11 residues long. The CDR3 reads CATSDIYTQYF. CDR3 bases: TGTGCCACCAGTGATATCTATACGCAGTATTTT.

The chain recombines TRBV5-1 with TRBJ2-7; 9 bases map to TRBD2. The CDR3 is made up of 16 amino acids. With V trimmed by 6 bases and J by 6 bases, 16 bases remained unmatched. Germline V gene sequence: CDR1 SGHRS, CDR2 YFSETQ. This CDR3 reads CASMPRGWTSESEQYF. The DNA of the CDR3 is TGCGCCAGCATGCCGCGTGGCTGGACTAGCGAATCCGAGCAGTACTTC.